This TCR beta chain was documented in a study of cytomegalovirus exposure and HLA in healthy donors. Study-wide results and caveats: Analysis was carried out at a later point, and it linked a missense DCLRE1C variant to TCR beta V- and J-gene trimming. Among the sequence variants, a highly shared cluster was likely an artifact of sequencing. Upon later analysis, HLA-associated TCR beta chains proved more clonally expanded than other, equally common chains. Overall, around 160 TCR beta chains were annotated as cytomegalovirus-associated.

Researchers ran the PCR with 60 Vbeta and 13 Jbeta primers. The assay was immunoSEQ multiplex PCR, and TCRdb's table has in-frame clones only and misses some. The data hold 150,000 to 200,000 clones, with about 63% observed a single time. In regard to this clone: Its antigen is as yet unknown.

Sequencing used PBMCs. This TCR came from a woman in her forties in good health and CMV-seropositive.

The CDR3 region is CAISEAVNTEAFF. The DNA of the CDR3 is TGTGCCATCAGTGAAGCTGTGAACACTGAAGCTTTCTTT. This chain uses TRBV10-3 with TRBJ1-1; D uncertain. V was shortened by 3 bases and J by 0 bases, with 5 bases between the two germline ends. Germline lookup yields CDR1 ENHRY and CDR2 SYGVKD. The CDR3 has 13 amino acids.